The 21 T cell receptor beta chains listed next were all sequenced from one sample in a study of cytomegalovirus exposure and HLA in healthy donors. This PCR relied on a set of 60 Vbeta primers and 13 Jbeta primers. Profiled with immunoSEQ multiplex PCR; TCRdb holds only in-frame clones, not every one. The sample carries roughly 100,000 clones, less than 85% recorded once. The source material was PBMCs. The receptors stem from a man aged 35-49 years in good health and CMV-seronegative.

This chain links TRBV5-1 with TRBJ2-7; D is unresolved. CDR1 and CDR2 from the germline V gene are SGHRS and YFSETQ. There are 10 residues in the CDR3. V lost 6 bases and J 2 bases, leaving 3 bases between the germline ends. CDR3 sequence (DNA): TGCGCCAGCATAACCTACGAGCAGTACTTC. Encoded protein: CASITYEQYF.

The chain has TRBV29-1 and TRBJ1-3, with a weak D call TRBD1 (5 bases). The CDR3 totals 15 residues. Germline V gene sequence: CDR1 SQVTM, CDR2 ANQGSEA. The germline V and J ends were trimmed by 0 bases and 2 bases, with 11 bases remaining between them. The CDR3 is CSVEDGRVAGNTIYF. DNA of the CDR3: TGCAGCGTTGAAGATGGCAGGGTTGCTGGAAACACCATATATTTT. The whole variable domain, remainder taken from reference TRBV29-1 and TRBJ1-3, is SAVISQKPSRDICQRGTSLTIQCQVDSQVTMMFWYRQQPGQSLTLIATANQGSEATYESGFVIDKFPISRPNLTFSTLTVSNMSPEDSSIYLCSVEDGRVAGNTIYFGEGSWLTVV.

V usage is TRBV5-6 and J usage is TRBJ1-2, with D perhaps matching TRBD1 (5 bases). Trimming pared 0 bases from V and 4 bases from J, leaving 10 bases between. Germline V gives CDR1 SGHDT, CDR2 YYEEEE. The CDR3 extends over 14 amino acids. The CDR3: CASSLVGASYGYTF. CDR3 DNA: TGTGCCAGCAGCTTGGTAGGGGCAAGCTATGGCTACACCTTC.

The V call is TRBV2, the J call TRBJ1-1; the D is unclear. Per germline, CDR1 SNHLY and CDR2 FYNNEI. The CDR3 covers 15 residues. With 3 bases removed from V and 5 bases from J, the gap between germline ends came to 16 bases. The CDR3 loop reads CASSDQRVGGTEAFF. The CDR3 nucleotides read TGTGCCAGCAGTGATCAAAGGGTTGGAGGGACTGAAGCTTTCTTT.

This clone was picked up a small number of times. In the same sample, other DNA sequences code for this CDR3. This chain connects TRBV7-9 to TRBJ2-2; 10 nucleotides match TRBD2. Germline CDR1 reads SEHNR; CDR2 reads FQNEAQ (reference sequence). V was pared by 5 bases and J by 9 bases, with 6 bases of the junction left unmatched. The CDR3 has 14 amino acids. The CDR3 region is CASSGTSAFRELFF. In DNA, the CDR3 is TGTGCCAGCAGCGGGACTAGCGCTTTTAGGGAGCTGTTTTTT.

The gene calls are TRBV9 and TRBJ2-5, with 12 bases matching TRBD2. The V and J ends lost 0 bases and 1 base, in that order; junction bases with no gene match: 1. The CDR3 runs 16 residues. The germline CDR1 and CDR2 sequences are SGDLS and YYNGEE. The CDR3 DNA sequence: TGTGCCAGCAGCGTAGGGACTAGCGGGGTCCAAGAGACCCAGTACTTC. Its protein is CASSVGTSGVQETQYF.

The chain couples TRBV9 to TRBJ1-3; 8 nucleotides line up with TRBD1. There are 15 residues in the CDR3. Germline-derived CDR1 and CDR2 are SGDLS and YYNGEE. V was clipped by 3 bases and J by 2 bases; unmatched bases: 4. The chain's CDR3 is CASSGTGSAGNTIYF. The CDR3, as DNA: TGTGCCAGCAGCGGGACAGGGAGTGCTGGAAACACCATATATTTT.

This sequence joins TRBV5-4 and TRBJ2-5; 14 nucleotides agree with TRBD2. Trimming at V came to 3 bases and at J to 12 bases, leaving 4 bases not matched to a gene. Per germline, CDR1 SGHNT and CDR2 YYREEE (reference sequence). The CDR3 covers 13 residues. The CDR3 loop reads CASSWGGLAGEYF. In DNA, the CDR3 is TGTGCCAGCAGCTGGGGGGGACTAGCGGGGGAGTACTTC.

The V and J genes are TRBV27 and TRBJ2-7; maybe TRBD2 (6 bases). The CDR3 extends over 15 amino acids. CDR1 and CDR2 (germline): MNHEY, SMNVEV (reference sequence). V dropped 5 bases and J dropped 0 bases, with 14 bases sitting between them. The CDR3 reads CASSPVGGSSYEQYF. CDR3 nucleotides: TGTGCCAGCAGTCCAGTGGGGGGAAGCTCCTACGAGCAGTACTTC.

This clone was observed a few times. CDR3 sequence: CASSLGAVRVAQETQYF. CDR3 sequence (DNA): TGCGCCAGCAGCTTGGGAGCTGTCAGGGTGGCCCAAGAGACCCAGTACTTC. This chain uses TRBV5-1 with TRBJ2-5, with D possibly being TRBD1 (5 bases). CDR3 length equals 17 residues. Germline values: CDR1 SGHRS, CDR2 YFSETQ. Trimming pared 0 bases from V and 1 base from J, leaving 16 bases between.

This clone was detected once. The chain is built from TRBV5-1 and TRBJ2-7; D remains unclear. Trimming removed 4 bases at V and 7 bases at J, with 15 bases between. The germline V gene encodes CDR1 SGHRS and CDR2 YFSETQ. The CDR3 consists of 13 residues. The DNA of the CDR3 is TGCGCCAGCAGCGGTCGAGAGGCCGGGGAGCAGTACTTC. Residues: CASSGREAGEQYF.

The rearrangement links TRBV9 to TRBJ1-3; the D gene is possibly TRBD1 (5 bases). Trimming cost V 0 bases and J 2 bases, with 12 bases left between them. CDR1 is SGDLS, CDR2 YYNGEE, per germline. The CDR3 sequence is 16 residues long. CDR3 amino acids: CASSVGEVRAGNTIYF. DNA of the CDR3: TGTGCCAGCAGCGTAGGGGAGGTCAGGGCTGGAAACACCATATATTTT.

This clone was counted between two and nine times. Here the CDR3 reads CASSIARFRGTIYF. Written as DNA, the CDR3 is TGTGCCAGTAGTATAGCCAGGTTTCGAGGGACAATATATTTT. The V and J genes are TRBV19 and TRBJ1-3; tentatively, D is TRBD1 (6 bases). The CDR3 consists of 14 residues. Germline values: CDR1 LNHDA, CDR2 SQIVND (reference sequence). Trimming removed 1 base at V and 13 bases at J, with 17 bases between.

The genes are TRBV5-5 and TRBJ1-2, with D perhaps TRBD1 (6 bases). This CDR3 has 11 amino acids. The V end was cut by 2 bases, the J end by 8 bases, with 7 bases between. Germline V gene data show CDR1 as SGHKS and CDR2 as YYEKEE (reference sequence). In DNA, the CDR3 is TGTGCCAGCAGCTTTGGGGGCGGCTACACCTTC. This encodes CASSFGGGYTF.

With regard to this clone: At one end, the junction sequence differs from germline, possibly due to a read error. CDR3 sequence (DNA): TGTGCTAGCAGCTTGGGACAGGGTGCTGGAAACACCATATATTTT. Protein sequence: CASSLGQGAGNTIYF. The gene calls are TRBV7-7 and TRBJ1-3; 9 bases line up with TRBD1. The CDR3 is 15 residues long. CDR1 is SSHAT and CDR2 is FNYEAQ in the germline V gene (reference sequence). The whole variable domain, remainder taken from reference TRBV7-7 and TRBJ1-3, is GAGVSQSPRYKVTKRGQDVTLRCDPISSHATLYWYQQALGQGPEFLTYFNYEAQPDKSGLPSDRFSAERPEGSISTLTIQRTEQRDSAMYRCASSLGQGAGNTIYFGEGSWLTVV.

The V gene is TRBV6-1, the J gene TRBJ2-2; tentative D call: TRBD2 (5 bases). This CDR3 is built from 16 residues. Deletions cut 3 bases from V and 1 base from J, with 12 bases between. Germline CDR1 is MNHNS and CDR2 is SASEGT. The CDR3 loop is CASSDGWERNTGELFF. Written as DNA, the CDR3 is TGTGCCAGCAGTGATGGTTGGGAGCGGAACACCGGGGAGCTGTTTTTT.

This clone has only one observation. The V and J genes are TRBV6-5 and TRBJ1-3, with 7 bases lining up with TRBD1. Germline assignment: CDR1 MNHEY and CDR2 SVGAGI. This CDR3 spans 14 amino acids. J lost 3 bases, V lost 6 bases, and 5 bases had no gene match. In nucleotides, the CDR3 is TGTGCCAGCAGCCAGGGGGGACGTGGAAACACCATATATTTT. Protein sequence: CASSQGGRGNTIYF.

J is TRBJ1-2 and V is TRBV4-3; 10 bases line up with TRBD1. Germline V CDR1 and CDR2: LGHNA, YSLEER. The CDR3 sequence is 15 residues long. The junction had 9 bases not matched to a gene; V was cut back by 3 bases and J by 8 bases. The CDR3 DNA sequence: TGCGCCAGCAGCCAGGGGACAGGGGAAGGCCGAGGCTACACCTTC. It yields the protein CASSQGTGEGRGYTF.

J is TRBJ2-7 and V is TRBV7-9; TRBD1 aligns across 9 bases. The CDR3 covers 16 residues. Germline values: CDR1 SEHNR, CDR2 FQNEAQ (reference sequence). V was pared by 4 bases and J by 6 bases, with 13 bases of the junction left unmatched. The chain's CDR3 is CASSSLGGTGNPEQYF. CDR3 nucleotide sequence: TGTGCCAGCAGCTCCCTCGGGGGGACAGGGAATCCCGAGCAGTACTTC.

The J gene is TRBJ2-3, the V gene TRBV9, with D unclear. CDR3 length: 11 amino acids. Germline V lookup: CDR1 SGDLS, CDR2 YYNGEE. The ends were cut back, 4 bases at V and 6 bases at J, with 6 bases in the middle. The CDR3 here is CASSREDTQYF. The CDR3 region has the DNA TGTGCCAGCAGCCGAGAGGATACGCAGTATTTT.

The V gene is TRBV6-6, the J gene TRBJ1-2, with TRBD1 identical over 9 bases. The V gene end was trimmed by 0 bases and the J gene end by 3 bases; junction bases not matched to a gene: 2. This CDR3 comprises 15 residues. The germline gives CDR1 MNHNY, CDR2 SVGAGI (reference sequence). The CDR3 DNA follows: TGTGCCAGCAGTTACTCGGGACAGGGATACTATGGCTACACCTTC. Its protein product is CASSYSGQGYYGYTF.